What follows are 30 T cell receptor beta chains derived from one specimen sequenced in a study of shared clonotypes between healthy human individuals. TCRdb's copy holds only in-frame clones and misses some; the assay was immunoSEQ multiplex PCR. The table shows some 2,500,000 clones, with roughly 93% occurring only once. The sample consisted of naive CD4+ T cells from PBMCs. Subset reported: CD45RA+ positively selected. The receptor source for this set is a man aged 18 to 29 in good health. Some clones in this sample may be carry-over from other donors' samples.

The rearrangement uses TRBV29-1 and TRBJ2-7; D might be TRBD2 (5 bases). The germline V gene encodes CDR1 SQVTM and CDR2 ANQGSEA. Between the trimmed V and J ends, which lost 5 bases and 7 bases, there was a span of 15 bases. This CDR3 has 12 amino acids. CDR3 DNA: TGCAGCGTTAGTGACCAATGGAGGGAGCAGTACTTC. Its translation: CSVSDQWREQYF.

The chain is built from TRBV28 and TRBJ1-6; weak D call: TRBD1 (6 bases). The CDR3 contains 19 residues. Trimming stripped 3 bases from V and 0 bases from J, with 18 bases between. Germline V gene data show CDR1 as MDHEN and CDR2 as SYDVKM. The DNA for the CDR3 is TGTGCCAGCAGTTTGGTCGGGGGCTATGGGAGCTCCTATAATTCACCCCTCCACTTT. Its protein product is CASSLVGGYGSSYNSPLHF.

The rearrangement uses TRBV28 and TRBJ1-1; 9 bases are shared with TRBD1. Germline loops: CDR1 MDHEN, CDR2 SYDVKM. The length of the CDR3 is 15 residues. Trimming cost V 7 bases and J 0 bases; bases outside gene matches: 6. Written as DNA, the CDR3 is TGTGCCAGCAAGGACAGGGGTAAGGTGAACACTGAAGCTTTCTTT. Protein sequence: CASKDRGKVNTEAFF. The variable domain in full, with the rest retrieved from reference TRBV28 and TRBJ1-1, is DVKVTQSSRYLVKRTGEKVFLECVQDMDHENMFWYRQDPGLGLRLIYFSYDVKMKEKGDIPEGYSVSREKKERFSLILESASTNQTSMYLCASKDRGKVNTEAFFGQGTRLTVV.

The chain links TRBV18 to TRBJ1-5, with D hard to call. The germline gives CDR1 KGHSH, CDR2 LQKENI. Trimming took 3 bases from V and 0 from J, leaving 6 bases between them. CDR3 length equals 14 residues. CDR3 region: CASSPNYSNQPQHF. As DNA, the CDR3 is TGTGCCAGCTCACCGAATTATAGCAATCAGCCCCAGCATTTT.

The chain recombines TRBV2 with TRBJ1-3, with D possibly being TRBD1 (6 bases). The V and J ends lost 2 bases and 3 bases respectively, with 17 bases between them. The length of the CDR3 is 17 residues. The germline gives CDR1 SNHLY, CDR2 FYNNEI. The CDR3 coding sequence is TGTGCCAGCAGTGAATTGTCAGTGCGAGGGGGTGGAAACACCATATATTTT. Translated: CASSELSVRGGGNTIYF. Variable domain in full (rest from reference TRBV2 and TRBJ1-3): EPEVTQTPSHQVTQMGQEVILRCVPISNHLYFYWYRQILGQKVEFLVSFYNNEISEKSEIFDDQFSVERPDGSNFTLKIRSTKLEDSAMYFCASSELSVRGGGNTIYFGEGSWLTVV.

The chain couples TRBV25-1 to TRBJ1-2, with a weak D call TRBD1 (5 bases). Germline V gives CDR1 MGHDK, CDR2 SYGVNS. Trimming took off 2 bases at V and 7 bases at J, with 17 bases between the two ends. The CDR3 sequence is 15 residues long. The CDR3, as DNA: TGTGCCAGCAGTGAAGCCGCCGGGCCCCAGGGTGGCTACACCTTC. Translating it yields CASSEAAGPQGGYTF.

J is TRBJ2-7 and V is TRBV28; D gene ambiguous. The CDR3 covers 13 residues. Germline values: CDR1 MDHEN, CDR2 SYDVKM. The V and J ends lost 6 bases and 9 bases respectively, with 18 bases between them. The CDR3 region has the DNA TGTGCCAGCAGCTCAAATGGCCTCAACGGGCAGTACTTC. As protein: CASSSNGLNGQYF. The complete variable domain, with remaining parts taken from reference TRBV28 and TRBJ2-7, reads DVKVTQSSRYLVKRTGEKVFLECVQDMDHENMFWYRQDPGLGLRLIYFSYDVKMKEKGDIPEGYSVSREKKERFSLILESASTNQTSMYLCASSSNGLNGQYFGPGTRLTVT.

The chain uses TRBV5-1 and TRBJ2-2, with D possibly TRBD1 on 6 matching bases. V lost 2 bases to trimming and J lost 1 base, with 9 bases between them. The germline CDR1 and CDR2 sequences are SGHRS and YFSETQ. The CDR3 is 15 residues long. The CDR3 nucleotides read TGCGCCAGCAGCTTCCAACAGGGGAACACCGGGGAGCTGTTTTTT. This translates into CASSFQQGNTGELFF.

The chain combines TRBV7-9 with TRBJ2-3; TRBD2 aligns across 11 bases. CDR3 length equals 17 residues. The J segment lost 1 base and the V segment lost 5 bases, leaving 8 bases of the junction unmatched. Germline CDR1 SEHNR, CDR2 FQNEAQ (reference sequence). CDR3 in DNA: TGTGCCAGCAGCAGACTTAGCGGGAGGGCCGGCACAGATACGCAGTATTTT. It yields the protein CASSRLSGRAGTDTQYF.

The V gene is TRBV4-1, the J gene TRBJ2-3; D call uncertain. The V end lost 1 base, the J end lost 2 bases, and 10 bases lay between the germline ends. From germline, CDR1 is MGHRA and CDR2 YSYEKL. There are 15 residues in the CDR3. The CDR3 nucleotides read TGCGCCAGCAGCCAAGTAAGCCCTAACACAGATACGCAGTATTTT. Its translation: CASSQVSPNTDTQYF.

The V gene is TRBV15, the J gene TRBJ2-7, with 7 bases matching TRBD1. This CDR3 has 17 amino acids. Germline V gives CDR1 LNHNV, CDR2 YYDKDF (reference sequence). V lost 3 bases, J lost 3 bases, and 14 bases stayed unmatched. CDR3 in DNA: TGTGCCACCAGCAGGGGGGTCGACCGGGACAGATTCTACGAGCAGTACTTC. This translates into CATSRGVDRDRFYEQYF.

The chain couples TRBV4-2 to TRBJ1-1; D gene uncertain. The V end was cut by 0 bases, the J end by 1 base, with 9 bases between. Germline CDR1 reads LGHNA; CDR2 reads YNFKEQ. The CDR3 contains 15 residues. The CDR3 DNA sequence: TGTGCCAGCAGCCAAGAACCGAGACCGAACACTGAAGCTTTCTTT. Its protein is CASSQEPRPNTEAFF.

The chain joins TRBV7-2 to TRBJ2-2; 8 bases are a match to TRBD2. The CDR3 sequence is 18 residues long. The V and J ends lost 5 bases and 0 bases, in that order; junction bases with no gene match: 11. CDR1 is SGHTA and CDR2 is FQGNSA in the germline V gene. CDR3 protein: CASSPGKAGVPNTGELFF. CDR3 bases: TGTGCCAGCAGCCCAGGAAAAGCGGGGGTGCCGAACACCGGGGAGCTGTTTTTT.

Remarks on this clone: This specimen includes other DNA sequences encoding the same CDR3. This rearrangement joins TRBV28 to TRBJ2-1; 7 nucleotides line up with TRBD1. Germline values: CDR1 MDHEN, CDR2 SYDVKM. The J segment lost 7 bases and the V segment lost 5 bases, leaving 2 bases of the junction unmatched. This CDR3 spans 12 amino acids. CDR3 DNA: TGTGCCAGCAGTCCACAGGGGAATGAGCAGTTCTTC. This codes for CASSPQGNEQFF.

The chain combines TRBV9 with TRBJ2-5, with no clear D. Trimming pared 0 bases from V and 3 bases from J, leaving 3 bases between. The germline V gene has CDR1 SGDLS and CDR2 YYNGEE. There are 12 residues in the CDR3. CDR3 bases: TGTGCCAGCAGCGTAGACGAAGAGACCCAGTACTTC. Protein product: CASSVDEETQYF.

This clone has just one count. CDR3 sequence: CASSLDRVADTQYF. The CDR3 region has the DNA TGTGCCAGCAGTCTAGACAGGGTGGCAGATACGCAGTATTTT. The J gene is TRBJ2-3, the V gene TRBV6-1; 7 bases align to TRBD1. The CDR3 covers 14 residues. Germline loops: CDR1 MNHNS, CDR2 SASEGT. The trim removed 5 bases at V and 4 bases at J, leaving 6 bases unmatched.

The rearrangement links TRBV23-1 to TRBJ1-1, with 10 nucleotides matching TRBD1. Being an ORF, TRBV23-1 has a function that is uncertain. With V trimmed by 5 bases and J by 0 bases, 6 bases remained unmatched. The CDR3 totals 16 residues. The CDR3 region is CASSFRDRGVNTEAFF. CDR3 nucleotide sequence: TGCGCCAGCAGTTTCCGGGACAGGGGTGTGAACACTGAAGCTTTCTTT.

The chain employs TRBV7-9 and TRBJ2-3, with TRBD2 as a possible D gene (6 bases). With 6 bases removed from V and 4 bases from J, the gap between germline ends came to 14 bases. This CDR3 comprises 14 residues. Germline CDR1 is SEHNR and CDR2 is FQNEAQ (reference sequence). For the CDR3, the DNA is TGTGCCAGCAGTCGCGGGGAGTACGCAGATACGCAGTATTTT. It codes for CASSRGEYADTQYF.

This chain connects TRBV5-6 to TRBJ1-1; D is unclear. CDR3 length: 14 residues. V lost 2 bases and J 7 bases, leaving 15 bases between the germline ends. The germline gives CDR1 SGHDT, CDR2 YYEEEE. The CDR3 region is CASSFRSRVVEAFF. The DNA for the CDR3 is TGTGCCAGCAGCTTTCGCTCAAGGGTGGTTGAAGCTTTCTTT.

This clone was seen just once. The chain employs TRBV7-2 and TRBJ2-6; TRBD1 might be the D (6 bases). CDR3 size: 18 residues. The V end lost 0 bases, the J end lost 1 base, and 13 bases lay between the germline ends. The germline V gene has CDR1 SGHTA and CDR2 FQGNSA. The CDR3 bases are TGTGCCAGCAGCTTAGCTGCGACAGGAAGATCTGGGGCCAACGTCCTGACTTTC. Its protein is CASSLAATGRSGANVLTF.

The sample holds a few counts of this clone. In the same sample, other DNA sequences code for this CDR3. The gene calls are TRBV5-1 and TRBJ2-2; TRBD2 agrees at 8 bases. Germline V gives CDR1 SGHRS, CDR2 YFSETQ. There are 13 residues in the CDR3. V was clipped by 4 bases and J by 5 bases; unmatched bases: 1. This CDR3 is CASSPGGTGELFF. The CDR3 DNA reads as TGCGCCAGCAGCCCGGGGGGGACCGGGGAGCTGTTTTTT.

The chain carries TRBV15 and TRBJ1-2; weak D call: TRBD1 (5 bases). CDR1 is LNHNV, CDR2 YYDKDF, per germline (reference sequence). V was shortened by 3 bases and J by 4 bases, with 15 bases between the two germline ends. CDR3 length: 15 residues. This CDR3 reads CATSSPGRGAYGYTF. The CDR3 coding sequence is TGTGCCACCAGCAGTCCAGGGAGAGGAGCCTATGGCTACACCTTC.

As DNA, the CDR3 is TGTGCCAGCAGGGCGTCCTCCGGGCCGGTCCGGTTCTTC. Translating it yields CASRASSGPVRFF. The V call is TRBV28, the J call TRBJ2-1; no definite D call. The CDR3 is 13 amino acids. The V end was cut by 6 bases, the J end by 15 bases, with 21 bases between. CDR1 is MDHEN, CDR2 SYDVKM, per germline.

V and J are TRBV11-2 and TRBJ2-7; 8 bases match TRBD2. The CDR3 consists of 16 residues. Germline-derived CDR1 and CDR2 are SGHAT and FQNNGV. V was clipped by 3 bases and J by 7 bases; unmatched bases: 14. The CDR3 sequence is CASSFGLRTSPLEQYF. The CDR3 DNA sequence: TGTGCCAGCAGCTTCGGGTTGCGGACTAGCCCATTAGAGCAGTACTTC.

DNA of the CDR3: TGCGCCAGCAGCCCAACGGGGACTAGCGGACAAGAGACCCAGTACTTC. Translating it yields CASSPTGTSGQETQYF. The V gene is TRBV4-3, the J gene TRBJ2-5, with 11 nucleotides matching TRBD2. Germline trimming cut 4 bases from V and 2 bases from J; bases unmatched to any gene: 6. CDR3 length: 16 residues. Germline values: CDR1 LGHNA, CDR2 YSLEER.

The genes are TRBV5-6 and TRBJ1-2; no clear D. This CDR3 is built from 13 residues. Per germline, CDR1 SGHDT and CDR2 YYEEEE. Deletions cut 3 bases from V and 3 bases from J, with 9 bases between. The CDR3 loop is CASSSERDYGYTF. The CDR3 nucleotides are TGTGCCAGCAGCTCCGAGAGAGACTATGGCTACACCTTC.

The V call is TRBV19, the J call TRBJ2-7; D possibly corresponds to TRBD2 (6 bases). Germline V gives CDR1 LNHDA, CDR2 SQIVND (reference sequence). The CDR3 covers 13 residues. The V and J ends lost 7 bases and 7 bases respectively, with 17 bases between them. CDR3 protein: CASTGVSGEEQYF. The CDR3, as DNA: TGTGCCAGTACGGGGGTATCGGGGGAAGAGCAGTACTTC. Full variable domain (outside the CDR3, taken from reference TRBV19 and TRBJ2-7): DGGITQSPKYLFRKEGQNVTLSCEQNLNHDAMYWYRQDPGQGLRLIYYSQIVNDFQKGDIAEGYSVSREKKESFPLTVTSAQKNPTAFYLCASTGVSGEEQYFGPGTRLTVT.

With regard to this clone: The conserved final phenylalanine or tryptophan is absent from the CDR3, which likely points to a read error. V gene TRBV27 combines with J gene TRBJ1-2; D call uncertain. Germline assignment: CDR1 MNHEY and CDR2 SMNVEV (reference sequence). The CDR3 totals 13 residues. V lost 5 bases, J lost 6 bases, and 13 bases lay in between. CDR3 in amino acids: CASSNGLTHGYTL. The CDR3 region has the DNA TGTGCCAGCAGTAACGGACTTACCCATGGCTACACCCTC.

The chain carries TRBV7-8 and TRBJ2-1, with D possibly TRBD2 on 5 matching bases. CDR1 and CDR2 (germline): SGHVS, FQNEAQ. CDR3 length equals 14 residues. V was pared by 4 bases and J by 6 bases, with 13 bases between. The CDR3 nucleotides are TGTGCCAGCAGCTATACCGAGGGCCGCAATGAGCAGTTCTTC. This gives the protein CASSYTEGRNEQFF.

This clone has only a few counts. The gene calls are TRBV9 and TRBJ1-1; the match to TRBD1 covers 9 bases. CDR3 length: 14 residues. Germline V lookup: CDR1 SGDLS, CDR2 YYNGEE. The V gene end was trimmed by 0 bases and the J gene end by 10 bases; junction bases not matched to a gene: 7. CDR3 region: CASSVGGQGVGAFF. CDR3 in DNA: TGTGCCAGCAGCGTAGGGGGACAGGGCGTGGGAGCTTTCTTT.